What follows is one TCR beta chain and its context. Per sample, a minimum of 6 million PBMCs were isolated. The source of the sample is a study of blood T cells in healthy people across ages. Germline assignment: CDR1 LGHDT and CDR2 YNNKEL (reference sequence). This CDR3 has 15 residues. V was shortened by 1 base and J by 0 bases, with 9 bases between the two germline ends. For the second PCR, which ran for roughly 6 to 11 cycles, a sample-barcoded 5' primer and a J-beta primer mix were used. TCRdb re-analysed the 5' RACE reads in MiXCR, keeping a single row per CDR3 protein. The table shows around 990,000 distinct CDR3 sequences, with around 27% occurring only once. The sample also formed part of further work on T cells of mothers and their children. Per that study: Mothers yielded over 8 million CDR3 reads, children some 3 million each.

The sample comprised blood. The J gene is TRBJ1-1, the V gene TRBV3-1, with D hard to call. This receptor was taken from a girl aged 2-10 years in good health. The CDR3 protein is CASSQVVRLNTEAFF. The CDR3 DNA is TGTGCCAGCAGCCAAGTTGTTCGATTGAACACTGAAGCTTTCTTT.